The 16 T cell receptor beta chains reported below all come from one sample, sequenced in a study of OX40 agonist ivuxolimab in advanced cancers. Library creation used the immunoSEQ multiplex PCR assay. As stored in TCRdb, this immuneACCESS dataset retains in-frame rearrangements with V and J assigned. A fraction of the clones does not appear; measured against another copy, unresolved V genes explain less than half of the discrepancy, and the remainder lacks a known reason. The sample table records tens of thousands of clones; roughly 90% of these occur just once. Over 6% of the sample comes from the top ten. The source material was CD4+ or CD8+ T cells sorted from blood, sampled in a trial of the OX40 agonist ivuxolimab. These receptors were obtained from an adult with an advanced solid tumor such as melanoma, head and neck, liver or kidney cancer.

This clone has only one observation. This chain connects TRBV2 to TRBJ1-2; 7 bases are a match to TRBD1. Germline loops: CDR1 SNHLY, CDR2 FYNNEI. After removal of 6 bases from V and 4 bases from J, the junction contained 8 bases not matched to a gene. The CDR3 runs 14 residues. The CDR3 bases are TGTGCCAGCAGATTGGGACAGCCTGGCTATGGCTACACCTTC. Its translation is CASRLGQPGYGYTF.

The V gene is TRBV30, the J gene TRBJ2-7, with D hard to call. CDR1 and CDR2 from the germline V gene are GTSNPN and SVGIG (reference sequence). Between the trimmed V and J ends, which lost 3 bases and 4 bases, there was a span of 10 bases. This CDR3 has 12 residues. The CDR3 DNA is TGTGCCTGGAGAGAAGGCGGATACGAGCAGTACTTC. It yields the protein CAWREGGYEQYF.

V and J are TRBV9 and TRBJ2-2; 9 bases align to TRBD2. The V segment lost 0 bases and the J segment 5 bases; nucleotides outside the gene matches: 5. The CDR3 has 16 residues. Per germline, CDR1 SGDLS and CDR2 YYNGEE. CDR3 region: CASSVDSGSKTGELFF. CDR3 coding DNA: TGTGCCAGCAGCGTAGATAGCGGGAGTAAAACCGGGGAGCTGTTTTTT.

V is TRBV6-1 and J is TRBJ2-5, with TRBD1 identical over 10 bases. J lost 5 bases, V lost 5 bases, and 5 bases had no gene match. There are 14 residues in the CDR3. Germline CDR1 reads MNHNS; CDR2 reads SASEGT. The CDR3 region is CASSRTGGSETQYF. The CDR3 nucleotides read TGTGCCAGCAGTAGGACAGGGGGAAGCGAGACCCAGTACTTC.

The chain carries TRBV2 and TRBJ2-3, with 10 positions matching TRBD2. Germline V lookup: CDR1 SNHLY, CDR2 FYNNEI. This CDR3 has 15 amino acids. J gave up 4 bases and V 5 bases, and 6 bases lay outside the gene matches. This CDR3 reads CASSSGRVLADTQYF. The CDR3 DNA is TGTGCCAGCAGTAGCGGGAGGGTCCTGGCAGATACGCAGTATTTT.

About this clone: Germline and junction disagree at one end, which may indicate a read error. This chain joins TRBV7-7 and TRBJ2-3, with 9 positions matching TRBD1. This CDR3 spans 14 amino acids. Germline V gene data show CDR1 as SSHAT and CDR2 as FNYEAQ (reference sequence). The CDR3 sequence is CASSLGTGRDTQYF. CDR3 bases: TGTGCTAGCAGCTTAGGGACAGGGCGGGATACGCAGTATTTT.

The chain couples TRBV2 to TRBJ1-4, with TRBD1 matching over 9 bases. The CDR3 totals 15 residues. Germline CDR1 is SNHLY and CDR2 is FYNNEI. J was trimmed by 8 bases and V by 3 bases; bases with no gene match: 7. The CDR3 reads CASSDRGQGSEKLFF. As DNA, the CDR3 is TGTGCCAGCAGTGATCGGGGACAGGGCAGCGAAAAACTGTTTTTT.

The rearrangement links TRBV2 to TRBJ2-3, with a tentative D call TRBD2 (5 bases). Trimming pared 4 bases from V and 0 bases from J, leaving 11 bases between. Germline-derived CDR1 and CDR2 are SNHLY and FYNNEI. The CDR3 has 15 amino acids. The CDR3: CASSVGGSSTDTQYF. In DNA, the CDR3 is TGTGCCAGCAGTGTAGGAGGTTCTAGCACAGATACGCAGTATTTT.

The gene calls are TRBV14 and TRBJ2-7; tentative D call: TRBD2 (5 bases). The V end was cut by 0 bases, the J end by 6 bases, with 12 bases between. Germline V gene sequence: CDR1 SGHDN, CDR2 FVKESK. This CDR3 spans 14 amino acids. CDR3 in amino acids: CASSQDLREGEQYF. CDR3 coding DNA: TGTGCCAGCAGCCAAGATCTCCGGGAAGGCGAGCAGTACTTC.

The chain combines TRBV6-6 with TRBJ2-2; D unresolved. This CDR3 comprises 13 residues. The V end lost 2 bases, the J end lost 8 bases, and 9 bases lay between the germline ends. The germline V gene encodes CDR1 MNHNY and CDR2 SVGAGI (reference sequence). Here the CDR3 reads CASSYDGPGELFF. DNA for the CDR3: TGTGCCAGCAGTTACGATGGACCGGGGGAGCTGTTTTTT.

The rearrangement links TRBV6-5 to TRBJ1-2, with D unresolved. CDR1 and CDR2 (germline): MNHEY, SVGAGI. V was shortened by 4 bases and J by 0 bases, with 12 bases between the two germline ends. The CDR3 loop spans 15 amino acids. CDR3 sequence: CASSLSAGTNYGYTF. CDR3 DNA: TGTGCCAGCAGTTTATCCGCTGGGACTAACTATGGCTACACCTTC.

This clone occurred once. The genes are TRBV6-1 and TRBJ1-1; D may be TRBD1 (5 bases). The germline V gene has CDR1 MNHNS and CDR2 SASEGT. The CDR3 runs 14 residues. V was shortened by 6 bases and J by 2 bases, with 13 bases between the two germline ends. The CDR3 loop reads CASRDQRGNTEAFF. The CDR3 DNA sequence: TGTGCCAGCAGGGACCAAAGGGGTAACACTGAAGCTTTCTTT.

In its sample, this clone was seen a few times. The chain carries TRBV27 and TRBJ2-1, with 10 bases identical to TRBD2. The trim removed 6 bases at V and 4 bases at J, leaving 9 bases unmatched. The CDR3 has 16 residues. CDR1 and CDR2 from the germline V gene are MNHEY and SMNVEV (reference sequence). In DNA, the CDR3 is TGTGCCAGCAGGGGAAGCGGGACTAGCGAATACAATGAGCAGTTCTTC. Translation: CASRGSGTSEYNEQFF.

The chain joins TRBV7-3 to TRBJ2-1; D remains ambiguous. The V gene's germline CDR1 is SGHTA and CDR2 FQGTGA. The CDR3 consists of 14 residues. The V end was cut by 3 bases, the J end by 8 bases, with 14 bases between. The CDR3 is CASSFQSRSDEQFF. The CDR3 DNA follows: TGTGCCAGCAGCTTTCAGAGTAGATCGGATGAGCAGTTCTTC. Supplemented by reference TRBV7-3 and TRBJ2-1, the full variable domain reads GAGVSQTPSNKVTEKGKYVELRCDPISGHTALYWYRQSLGQGPEFLIYFQGTGAADDSGLPNDRFFAVRPEGSVSTLKIQRTERGDSAVYLCASSFQSRSDEQFFGPGTRLTVL.

In DNA, the CDR3 is TGCAGCGTTCTCCATGGACAGAATCAGCCCCAGCATTTT. It translates to CSVLHGQNQPQHF. The gene calls are TRBV29-1 and TRBJ1-5, with D tentatively TRBD1 (6 bases). V gave up 5 bases and J gave up 4 bases, with 12 bases separating them. CDR1 SQVTM and CDR2 ANQGSEA come from the germline V gene. The CDR3 is made up of 13 amino acids.

The CDR3 nucleotides are TGTGCCATCAGTTCGGACGGGAGGAACACTGAAGCTTTCTTT. It specifies CAISSDGRNTEAFF. This chain links TRBV10-3 with TRBJ1-1, with D uncertain. Germline V gene lookup returns CDR1 ENHRY and CDR2 SYGVKD. V lost 5 bases to trimming and J lost 1 base, with 11 bases between them. The CDR3 spans 14 residues.